Described below is a single T cell receptor (beta chain) sequence and its context. Its target is unknown. PCR involved 60 Vbeta and 13 Jbeta primers. This table comes from immunoSEQ multiplex PCR, and its TCRdb copy is limited to in-frame clones, with some not included. The sample lists 140,000 to 150,000 clones; 75% to 90% were seen once. Among the donors, all were healthy bone marrow donors. Germline CDR1 reads LNHDA; CDR2 reads SQIVND (reference sequence). The CDR3 extends over 14 amino acids. V dropped 7 bases and J dropped 0 bases, with 10 bases sitting between them. The record originates from a study of cytomegalovirus exposure and HLA in healthy donors. Study context: Of approximately 400 genotyped donors, more than 70% clustered with self-reported Caucasian donors.

Study-wide points: Researchers catalogued about 150 TCR beta chains as cytomegalovirus-associated.

The sequenced material came from PBMCs. This TCR derives from a man aged 35 to 55 in good health and CMV-seronegative. The chain links TRBV19 to TRBJ1-3; D unclear. The CDR3 bases are TGTGCCAGTACCGCACAGTTCTCTGGAAACACCATATATTTT. It encodes CASTAQFSGNTIYF.